This TCR beta chain was retrieved from a study of Graves' ophthalmopathy and Graves' hyperthyroidism. The table lists this clonotype with a count of one. V lost 3 bases, J lost 10 bases, and 10 bases lay in between. Looked up from germline, CDR1 is DFQATT and CDR2 is SNEGSKA (reference sequence). The CDR3 is 12 amino acids. From RNA, the CDR3 regions of TCR beta chains were amplified and sequenced. Second-round multiplex PCR came after a first-round RT-PCR that employed HTBI primers. TCRdb processed the multiplex PCR reads anew with MiXCR; each CDR3 protein has one entry. This sample yields 300,000 to 450,000 distinct CDR3 sequences, of which roughly 15% are seen a single time; 2.4% belongs to the top ten.

The receptor's source is an adult woman with stable Graves' hyperthyroidism. The specimen was peripheral blood. The chain uses TRBV20-1 and TRBJ1-6; no reliable D call. The CDR3 spells CSASSYGSPLHF. The CDR3 DNA reads as TGCAGTGCTAGTAGCTATGGGTCACCCCTCCACTTT.